This T cell receptor beta chain emerged from a study of blood T cell repertoires in COVID-19. Clones were sequenced by immunoSEQ multiplex PCR, and TCRdb holds only the in-frame ones, with some missing. The sample yields around 250,000 clones, about 88% seen once. Assignment of participants to cohorts was predicated upon participant-reported clinical history. The origin of this receptor is a woman aged 50 to 65 who had been exposed to COVID-19. Source material: PBMCs or T cells enriched from blood (not recorded which).

The CDR3 here is CASSLTGLSGELFF. The CDR3 DNA is TGTGCCAGCAGCCTGACAGGGTTGAGCGGGGAGCTGTTTTTT. This chain links TRBV3-1 (or the pseudogene TRBV3-2) with TRBJ2-2; TRBD1 aligns across 7 bases. Germline V gene data show CDR1 as LGHDT and CDR2 as YNNKEL (reference sequence). V was clipped by 4 bases and J by 7 bases; unmatched bases: 6. This CDR3 has 14 residues.